This T cell receptor beta chain originates from a study of blood T cell repertoires in COVID-19. Study context: COVID-19 samples from acute and convalescent phases originated in the United States, Italy and Spain. Sample material is recorded as cDNA or gDNA derived from T cells, B-cell-depleted T cells, or PBMCs.

In the original analysis: Amplification with reference gene primers provided the estimates of nucleated cell counts. Data came from immunoSEQ multiplex PCR; TCRdb stores just in-frame clones and leaves some out. From that table come the V and J calls and clone size; the DNA was used to work out D and trimming. The sample yields 81,000 or so clones, around 91% seen once. Trimming cost V 1 base and J 4 bases; bases outside gene matches: 6. Germline V CDR1 and CDR2: SGHTA, FQGNSA. The CDR3 length is 16 residues. The rearrangement joins TRBV7-2 to TRBJ2-2, with 7 bases aligning to TRBD2. This sequence was found in a man aged 65-85 years with active or convalescent COVID-19. Sequenced material: peripheral blood. The chain's CDR3 is CASSLGLAGGTGELFF. The DNA for the CDR3 is TGTGCCAGCAGCTTAGGACTAGCCGGGGGCACCGGGGAGCTGTTTTTT.